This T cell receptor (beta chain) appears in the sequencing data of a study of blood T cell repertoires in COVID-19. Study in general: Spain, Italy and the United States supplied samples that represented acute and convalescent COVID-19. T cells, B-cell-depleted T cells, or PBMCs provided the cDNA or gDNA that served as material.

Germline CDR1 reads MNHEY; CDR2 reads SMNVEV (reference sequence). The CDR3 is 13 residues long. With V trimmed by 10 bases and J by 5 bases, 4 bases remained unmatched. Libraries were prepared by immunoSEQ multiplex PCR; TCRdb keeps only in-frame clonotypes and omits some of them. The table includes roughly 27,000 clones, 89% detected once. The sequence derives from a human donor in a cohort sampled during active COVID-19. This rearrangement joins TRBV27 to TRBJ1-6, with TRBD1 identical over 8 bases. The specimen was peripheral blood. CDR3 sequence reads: CATRGLNNSPLHF. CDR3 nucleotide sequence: TGTGCCACCAGGGGGCTAAATAATTCACCCCTCCACTTT.